The 23 T cell receptor beta chains presented below share a single source sample, sequenced in a study of blood T cell repertoires in COVID-19. Sequencing used immunoSEQ multiplex PCR; TCRdb keeps in-frame clones, though not all of them. The sample shows fewer than 150,000 clones, roughly four fifths of them seen only once. What was sequenced was PBMCs or T cells enriched from blood (not recorded which). The source of these receptors is a woman aged 18-29 years who had been exposed to COVID-19.

This chain links TRBV29-1 with TRBJ1-2; no reliable D call. Trimming cost V 5 bases and J 6 bases, with 16 bases left between them. The germline gives CDR1 SQVTM, CDR2 ANQGSEA. The CDR3 extends over 13 amino acids. The CDR3 region has the DNA TGCAGCGTTTTAACGGGAGAAAAAAATGGCTACACCTTC. Translated: CSVLTGEKNGYTF.

The V gene is TRBV27, the J gene TRBJ2-2, with D unclear. Per germline, CDR1 MNHEY and CDR2 SMNVEV (reference sequence). The CDR3 spans 15 residues. V was trimmed by 1 base and J by 5 bases, leaving 11 bases between them. CDR3 sequence (DNA): TGTGCCAGCAGTTTATTTCCTAGAAGGACCGGGGAGCTGTTTTTT. Its translation: CASSLFPRRTGELFF.

The chain couples TRBV18 to TRBJ2-3; D uncertain. Trimming shortened V by 3 bases and J by 7 bases, and 14 bases separated the two germline ends. The CDR3 length is 14 residues. CDR1 and CDR2 from the germline V gene are KGHSH and LQKENI. The DNA for the CDR3 is TGTGCCAGCTCACCGCTCCCCGACTTGAATACGCAGTATTTT. Translated, it gives CASSPLPDLNTQYF.

This rearrangement joins TRBV16 to TRBJ1-2, with 10 bases lining up with TRBD1. The V gene's germline CDR1 is KGHSY and CDR2 FQNENV. The V gene end was trimmed by 4 bases and the J gene end by 4 bases; junction bases not matched to a gene: 3. The CDR3 spans 14 residues. The CDR3 DNA reads as TGTGCCAGCAGCCCCCGGGACAGGGGCTATGGCTACACCTTC. Encoded protein: CASSPRDRGYGYTF. The complete variable domain, with remaining parts taken from reference TRBV16 and TRBJ1-2, reads GEEVAQTPKHLVRGEGQKAKLYCAPIKGHSYVFWYQQVLKNEFKFLISFQNENVFDETGMPKERFSAKCLPNSPCSLEIQATKLEDSAVYFCASSPRDRGYGYTFGSGTRLTVV.

J is TRBJ1-4 and V is TRBV2; D may be TRBD1 (5 bases). V lost 4 bases, J lost 8 bases, and 11 bases lay in between. CDR3 length: 13 amino acids. Germline V gene sequence: CDR1 SNHLY, CDR2 FYNNEI. CDR3 bases: TGTGCCAGCAGTGGGCGGCGGGGGGAAAAACTGTTTTTT. It translates to CASSGRRGEKLFF.

J is TRBJ1-1 and V is TRBV11-1, with 9 bases fitting TRBD1. The CDR3 is 16 amino acids. V was pared by 5 bases and J by 3 bases, with 10 bases of the junction left unmatched. Germline V gives CDR1 SGHAT, CDR2 FQDESV (reference sequence). In nucleotides, the CDR3 is TGTGCCAGCAGCGCCATCCCGGGACAGGGTTACACTGAAGCTTTCTTT. The encoded protein is CASSAIPGQGYTEAFF.

The chain joins TRBV28 to TRBJ1-5; D is perhaps TRBD1 (6 bases). The germline CDR1 and CDR2 sequences are MDHEN and SYDVKM. V was cut by 7 bases and J by 4 bases, with 11 bases left in between. The CDR3 totals 13 residues. The DNA for the CDR3 is TGTGCCAGCATGCAGGGGTTAAATCAGCCCCAGCATTTT. It is translated as CASMQGLNQPQHF.

The chain carries TRBV6-5 and TRBJ1-5, with 8 bases fitting TRBD1. Germline lookup yields CDR1 MNHEY and CDR2 SVGAGI. J was trimmed by 6 bases and V by 7 bases; bases with no gene match: 11. This CDR3 comprises 15 residues. The CDR3 region is CASTLDRERGQPQHF. Written as DNA, the CDR3 is TGTGCCAGCACTTTGGACAGGGAGAGGGGTCAGCCCCAGCATTTT.

This clone was observed a few times. V gene TRBV15 combines with J gene TRBJ1-1; 7 bases agree with TRBD1. Germline CDR1 LNHNV, CDR2 YYDKDF (reference sequence). J was trimmed by 1 base and V by 3 bases; bases with no gene match: 5. The CDR3 consists of 15 residues. The CDR3 protein is CATSSRQGGNTEAFF. CDR3 nucleotide sequence: TGTGCCACCAGCAGCAGACAGGGTGGGAACACTGAAGCTTTCTTT.

The rearrangement uses TRBV14 and TRBJ1-1, with D unresolved. V lost 5 bases and J 6 bases, leaving 16 bases between the germline ends. This CDR3 is 14 amino acids long. Germline loops: CDR1 SGHDN, CDR2 FVKESK. The CDR3 loop reads CASSAQVSRPEAFF. Here the CDR3 DNA reads TGTGCCAGCAGCGCCCAAGTCTCGCGGCCTGAAGCTTTCTTT. The variable domain in full, with the rest retrieved from reference TRBV14 and TRBJ1-1, is EAGVTQFPSHSVIEKGQTVTLRCDPISGHDNLYWYRRVMGKEIKFLLHFVKESKQDESGMPNNRFLAERTGGTYSTLKVQPAELEDSGVYFCASSAQVSRPEAFFGQGTRLTVV.

The rearrangement uses TRBV6-5 and TRBJ2-7, with unresolved D. The CDR3 has 15 amino acids. Trimming took off 0 bases at V and 7 bases at J, with 16 bases between the two ends. In germline, CDR1 is MNHEY, CDR2 SVGAGI. CDR3 sequence (DNA): TGTGCCAGCAGTTACTCGATTGGTCAGGCTTCGGAGCAGTACTTC. Protein product: CASSYSIGQASEQYF.

The V and J genes are TRBV27 and TRBJ2-1, with a possible D match to TRBD2 (5 bases). Deletions cut 2 bases from V and 8 bases from J, with 7 bases between. CDR3 length: 12 residues. Germline V CDR1 and CDR2: MNHEY, SMNVEV (reference sequence). CDR3 nucleotide sequence: TGTGCCAGCAGTTTACCTAGCCATGAGCAGTTCTTC. Amino acid sequence: CASSLPSHEQFF.

The chain carries TRBV5-1 and TRBJ1-1; perhaps TRBD1 as D (5 bases). V lost 2 bases and J lost 1, with 9 bases in between. Germline values: CDR1 SGHRS, CDR2 YFSETQ. This CDR3 spans 14 amino acids. The chain's CDR3 is CASSFSGKNTEAFF. In nucleotides, the CDR3 is TGCGCCAGCAGCTTTTCAGGGAAGAACACTGAAGCTTTCTTT.

The rearrangement uses TRBV29-1 and TRBJ2-7, with 8 bases that match TRBD2. Germline V gene lookup returns CDR1 SQVTM and CDR2 ANQGSEA. The CDR3 runs 12 residues. Germline trimming cut 6 bases from V and 3 bases from J; bases unmatched to any gene: 4. Here the CDR3 DNA reads TGCAGCGTGTCCGGGACTAGCTACGAGCAGTACTTC. Translation gives CSVSGTSYEQYF.

The chain combines TRBV7-3 with TRBJ2-1; tentatively, D is TRBD1 (6 bases). This CDR3 is built from 14 residues. Trimming removed 3 bases from V and 8 bases from J, with 14 bases in between. Germline V gene data show CDR1 as SGHTA and CDR2 as FQGTGA. The CDR3 is CASSLTRDTDEQFF. CDR3 nucleotide sequence: TGTGCCAGCAGCTTGACTCGGGACACCGATGAGCAGTTCTTC.

The chain recombines TRBV15 with TRBJ2-2; the D is unclear. Germline V gene lookup returns CDR1 LNHNV and CDR2 YYDKDF (reference sequence). The CDR3 has 13 amino acids. V was clipped by 0 bases and J by 6 bases, with 5 bases between them. This CDR3 reads CATSRDLAGELFF. The CDR3 DNA reads as TGTGCCACCAGCAGAGATTTAGCCGGGGAGCTGTTTTTT.

CDR3 nucleotides: TGTGCCAGCAGCTTAGCGGGAGGGCCTAACCACGAGCAGTACTTC. This sequence encodes CASSLAGGPNHEQYF. The chain carries TRBV5-6 and TRBJ2-7; 10 nucleotides match TRBD2. This CDR3 has 15 residues. CDR1 SGHDT and CDR2 YYEEEE come from the germline V gene. Trimming cost V 2 bases and J 5 bases; bases outside gene matches: 7.

The chain recombines TRBV19 with TRBJ1-1, with 8 bases fitting TRBD1. The ends lost 9 bases at V and 1 base at J; junction bases unmatched: 16. The CDR3 loop spans 17 amino acids. Germline lookup yields CDR1 LNHDA and CDR2 SQIVND (reference sequence). CDR3 residues: CASRVRKQGGANTEAFF. CDR3 sequence (DNA): TGTGCCAGCAGGGTCCGGAAACAGGGGGGGGCGAACACTGAAGCTTTCTTT.

The chain couples TRBV19 to TRBJ1-5, with 7 bases fitting TRBD1. Germline V gene data show CDR1 as LNHDA and CDR2 as SQIVND (reference sequence). Trimming took 7 bases from V and 1 from J; bases not matched to a gene: 16. The CDR3 contains 18 residues. CDR3 nucleotide sequence: TGTGCCAGTATCCATCTACGGGGTGGACAGGTCAGCAATCAGCCCCAGCATTTT. Protein sequence: CASIHLRGGQVSNQPQHF.

A remark on this clone: A read error may produce the germline difference seen at one junction end. This chain links TRBV28 with TRBJ1-2, with a tentative D call TRBD1 (5 bases). CDR1 and CDR2 (germline): MDHEN, SYDVKM. The CDR3 is 12 residues long. The CDR3 nucleotides read TGTGCCAGCAGAACGCAGGGCAGAGCAACCATCTTC. It yields the protein CASRTQGRATIF.

The rearrangement links TRBV11-2 to TRBJ2-2; unclear D gene. The CDR3 extends over 13 amino acids. Germline V gene sequence: CDR1 SGHAT, CDR2 FQNNGV. The V end was cut by 3 bases, the J end by 2 bases, with 4 bases between. CDR3: CASSFTNTGELFF. The CDR3 bases are TGTGCCAGCAGCTTCACAAACACCGGGGAGCTGTTTTTT.

V and J are TRBV18 and TRBJ2-5; D possibly corresponds to TRBD2 (5 bases). Trimming shortened V by 6 bases and J by 1 base, and 21 bases separated the two germline ends. CDR3 length: 17 residues. Germline V gene sequence: CDR1 KGHSH, CDR2 LQKENI. The chain's CDR3 is CASSPRGLGTSQETQYF. CDR3 nucleotide sequence: TGTGCCAGCTCTCCTCGGGGATTGGGAACCAGCCAAGAGACCCAGTACTTC.

V gene TRBV9 combines with J gene TRBJ2-7, with a possible D match to TRBD2 (6 bases). CDR1 is SGDLS, CDR2 YYNGEE, per germline. The CDR3 consists of 14 residues. The V gene lost 3 bases and the J gene lost 2 bases, with 12 bases spanning the gap. CDR3 sequence (DNA): TGTGCCAGCAGCGGTAGCGGACTAACCTACGAGCAGTACTTC. As protein: CASSGSGLTYEQYF.